This TCR beta chain emerged from a study of pediatric ulcerative colitis. Looking at the study overall: Most patients had pancolitis, and two had left-sided colitis.

The sample holds a few counts of this clone. Its antigen is unidentified. The rectum was sampled with one to two pinch biopsies at colonoscopy. V was shortened by 7 bases and J by 3 bases, with 8 bases between the two germline ends. The CDR3 loop spans 12 amino acids. Germline V lookup: CDR1 WSHSY, CDR2 SAAADI. The table came from immunoSEQ multiplex PCR; TCRdb's copy has only in-frame clones and leaves some out. The data contain 20,000 to 25,000 clones, more than 65% of them singletons. Overall study findings and caveats: In rectum, acute severe colitis had expanded clones and less diversity.

The receptor was derived from a boy younger than 18 with severe ulcerative colitis. V and J are TRBV10-2 and TRBJ2-3; D gene uncertain. Sample: gut tissue. The chain's CDR3 is CASKLGTDTQYF. The CDR3 DNA reads as TGCGCCAGCAAACTTGGGACAGATACGCAGTATTTT.